Listed here are 26 T cell receptor beta chains from one sample, sequenced in a study of glioma-infiltrating T cells after dendritic cell vaccination. Sequencing used immunoSEQ multiplex PCR; TCRdb keeps in-frame clones, though not all of them. The sample records tens of thousands of clones, 90% being singletons. The specimen was blood, collected before dendritic cell vaccination. These receptor sequences come from a human donor with glioblastoma.

The chain is built from TRBV27 and TRBJ2-5, with D possibly TRBD2 on 6 matching bases. This CDR3 region has 15 residues. V lost 9 bases and J 3 bases, leaving 20 bases between the germline ends. Per the germline V gene, CDR1 is MNHEY and CDR2 is SMNVEV (reference sequence). The CDR3 DNA sequence: TGTGCCAGTCGCGGGTTGGGACTCGATAAAGAGACCCAGTACTTC. It specifies CASRGLGLDKETQYF.

The chain joins TRBV5-4 to TRBJ2-1, with D perhaps TRBD1 (6 bases). V lost 5 bases and J lost 13, with 19 bases in between. This CDR3 has 13 amino acids. Germline V lookup: CDR1 SGHNT, CDR2 YYREEE (reference sequence). The CDR3: CASSINTGKSQFF. The CDR3 nucleotides read TGTGCCAGCAGTATCAACACAGGGAAAAGTCAGTTCTTC.

The rearrangement uses TRBV15 and TRBJ2-1, with 11 bases aligning to TRBD1. Germline V gene sequence: CDR1 LNHNV, CDR2 YYDKDF (reference sequence). With V trimmed by 0 bases and J by 9 bases, 4 bases remained unmatched. This CDR3 region has 15 residues. This CDR3 is CATSREGQGVGEQFF. As DNA, the CDR3 is TGTGCCACCAGCAGAGAGGGACAGGGGGTCGGTGAGCAGTTCTTC. Complete variable domain (other parts from reference TRBV15 and TRBJ2-1): DAMVIQNPRYQVTQFGKPVTLSCSQTLNHNVMYWYQQKSSQAPKLLFHYYDKDFNNEADTPDNFQSRRPNTSFCFLDIRSPGLGDTAMYLCATSREGQGVGEQFFGPGTRLTVL.

As DNA, the CDR3 is TGTGCCTGGAGTAGACCGAGACAGGCCACAGATACGCAGTATTTT. It codes for CAWSRPRQATDTQYF. This rearrangement joins TRBV30 to TRBJ2-3; tentative D call: TRBD1 (6 bases). The CDR3 is 15 residues long. V lost 2 bases to trimming and J lost 2 bases, with 14 bases between them. Germline V gene lookup returns CDR1 GTSNPN and CDR2 SVGIG (reference sequence).

The chain has TRBV7-2 and TRBJ2-2; 7 nucleotides agree with TRBD2. The length of the CDR3 is 13 residues. Unmatched junction bases numbered 6, after V lost 8 bases and J lost 6 bases. The germline V gene encodes CDR1 SGHTA and CDR2 FQGNSA. In DNA form, the CDR3 reads TGTGCCAGCCGCGGGGGAGGTCCCGGGGAGCTGTTTTTT. Protein: CASRGGGPGELFF. The whole variable domain, remainder taken from reference TRBV7-2 and TRBJ2-2, is GAGVSQSPSNKVTEKGKDVELRCDPISGHTALYWYRQSLGQGLEFLIYFQGNSAPDKSGLPSDRFSAERTGGSVSTLTIQRTQQEDSAVYLCASRGGGPGELFFGEGSRLTVL.

There are a few counts of this clone. The genes are TRBV19 and TRBJ1-5; 9 bases line up with TRBD1. The germline CDR1 and CDR2 sequences are LNHDA and SQIVND (reference sequence). The V segment lost 8 bases and the J segment 0 bases; nucleotides outside the gene matches: 14. The CDR3 contains 18 residues. CDR3 bases: TGTGCCAGTCGGCCTCCACCGGGACAGGGACGTAGCAATCAGCCCCAGCATTTT. It specifies CASRPPPGQGRSNQPQHF.

The chain recombines TRBV4-1 with TRBJ1-6; D may be TRBD1 (5 bases). Trimming shortened V by 0 bases and J by 8 bases, and 14 bases separated the two germline ends. Looked up from germline, CDR1 is MGHRA and CDR2 is YSYEKL. The CDR3 has 16 amino acids. The CDR3 bases are TGCGCCAGCAGCCAAGAGCGCCGGCAGGGATATTCACCCCTCCACTTT. Protein sequence: CASSQERRQGYSPLHF.

The rearrangement joins TRBV21-1 to TRBJ2-7; the D call TRBD1 from the table was never checked on the DNA. TRBV21-1 represents a pseudogene. The CDR3 has 17 residues. The chain's CDR3 is CASSEGYDRAGNYEQYF. CDR3 nucleotides: TGTGCCAGCAGCGAAGGGTACGACAGGGCTGGTAACTACGAGCAGTACTTC.

V gene TRBV7-9 combines with J gene TRBJ2-3; D is undetermined. The CDR3 contains 13 residues. Germline lookup yields CDR1 SEHNR and CDR2 FQNEAQ (reference sequence). Trimming took 1 base from V and 4 from J, leaving 6 bases between them. Here the CDR3 reads CASSLVVADTQYF. As DNA, the CDR3 is TGTGCCAGCAGCTTAGTAGTCGCAGATACGCAGTATTTT.

This chain connects TRBV6-1 to TRBJ1-2; 7 bases agree with TRBD1. Per the germline V gene, CDR1 is MNHNS and CDR2 is SASEGT. The CDR3 has 15 residues. V was pared by 1 base and J by 5 bases, with 7 bases of the junction left unmatched. CDR3 loop: CASSEGFQGGYGYTF. Written as DNA, the CDR3 is TGTGCCAGCAGTGAAGGGTTCCAGGGGGGTTATGGCTACACCTTC.

The chain is built from TRBV5-1 and TRBJ2-2, with D possibly matching TRBD2 (6 bases). The V gene's germline CDR1 is SGHRS and CDR2 YFSETQ. The V end was cut by 4 bases, the J end by 5 bases, with 18 bases between. The CDR3 consists of 16 residues. This chain's CDR3 is CASSPRAQEGTGELFF. CDR3 nucleotides: TGCGCCAGCAGCCCCCGGGCCCAGGAGGGAACCGGGGAGCTGTTTTTT.

The V and J genes are TRBV4-1 and TRBJ2-7, with D unclear. Trimming stripped 4 bases from V and 3 bases from J, with 13 bases between. This CDR3 comprises 14 residues. CDR1 and CDR2 from the germline V gene are MGHRA and YSYEKL. CDR3 nucleotides: TGCGCCAGCAGCCTAGAGGAGAGAAGCTACGAGCAGTACTTC. Encoded protein: CASSLEERSYEQYF.

The rearrangement links TRBV11-2 to TRBJ2-3; 7 positions agree with TRBD2. This CDR3 is 18 amino acids long. CDR1 is SGHAT, CDR2 FQNNGV, per germline. The trim removed 2 bases at V and 6 bases at J, leaving 17 bases unmatched. CDR3 sequence: CASSLQRLATELQDTQYF. The CDR3, as DNA: TGTGCCAGCAGCTTACAACGACTAGCCACCGAACTACAGGATACGCAGTATTTT. Drawing the rest from reference TRBV11-2 and TRBJ2-3, the complete variable domain is EAGVAQSPRYKIIEKRQSVAFWCNPISGHATLYWYQQILGQGPKLLIQFQNNGVVDDSQLPKDRFSAERLKGVDSTLKIQPAKLEDSAVYLCASSLQRLATELQDTQYFGPGTRLTVL.

The V gene is TRBV7-9, the J gene TRBJ1-5, with TRBD1 identical over 8 bases. V shed 5 bases and J 7 bases; nucleotides not matched to a gene: 4. The CDR3 is made up of 13 amino acids. Germline V CDR1 and CDR2: SEHNR, FQNEAQ (reference sequence). CDR3 bases: TGTGCCAGCAGCCCGGACAGGGACCAGCCCCAGCATTTT. Protein sequence: CASSPDRDQPQHF.

The CDR3 DNA is TGTGCCAGCAGTTTAGAGCCCGGGAGCGATGAGCAGTTCTTC. Translation: CASSLEPGSDEQFF. The rearrangement links TRBV28 to TRBJ2-1; D perhaps matches TRBD2 (6 bases). V was pared by 2 bases and J by 8 bases, with 13 bases between. The CDR3 length is 14 residues. CDR1 MDHEN and CDR2 SYDVKM come from the germline V gene.

This clone was observed once. The genes are TRBV6-1 and TRBJ1-2, with TRBD1 matching over 9 bases. There are 14 residues in the CDR3. CDR1 is MNHNS and CDR2 is SASEGT in the germline V gene. Germline trimming cut 6 bases from V and 7 bases from J; bases unmatched to any gene: 9. The CDR3: CASRSGQGGSGYTF. CDR3 DNA: TGTGCCAGCAGGTCGGGACAGGGAGGTTCTGGCTACACCTTC.

V usage is TRBV6-5 and J usage is TRBJ2-5; 7 bases are shared with TRBD1. The J call may be faulty, since TRBJ2-7 better matches the DNA end. Germline V gives CDR1 MNHEY, CDR2 SVGAGI. The CDR3 sequence is 15 residues long. CDR3 amino acids: CASSYPEQGSYEQYF. CDR3 sequence (DNA): TGTGCCAGCAGTTACCCCGAACAGGGGTCCTACGAGCAGTACTTC.

The chain links TRBV29-1 to TRBJ2-3, with 10 bases aligning to TRBD2. The germline V gene has CDR1 SQVTM and CDR2 ANQGSEA. The CDR3 extends over 14 amino acids. Losses at the gene ends were 4 bases for V and 7 bases for J; bases not matched to a gene: 8. The CDR3 bases are TGCAGCGTTGCGGATAGCGGGGGGTTGAATACGCAGTATTTT. Translating it yields CSVADSGGLNTQYF.

V usage is TRBV15 and J usage is TRBJ2-7; 8 bases align to TRBD1. V shed 3 bases and J 5 bases; nucleotides not matched to a gene: 6. Germline loops: CDR1 LNHNV, CDR2 YYDKDF (reference sequence). The CDR3 extends over 14 amino acids. CDR3 DNA sequence: TGTGCCACCAGCAGGCGGACAGGGAGGCACGAGCAGTACTTC. The encoded protein is CATSRRTGRHEQYF. The full variable domain, completed using reference TRBV15 and TRBJ2-7, is DAMVIQNPRYQVTQFGKPVTLSCSQTLNHNVMYWYQQKSSQAPKLLFHYYDKDFNNEADTPDNFQSRRPNTSFCFLDIRSPGLGDTAMYLCATSRRTGRHEQYFGPGTRLTVT.

A word on this clone: The sample has other DNA sequences that encode this CDR3 too. The rearrangement joins TRBV5-1 to TRBJ2-7; 8 nucleotides align to TRBD2. Germline values: CDR1 SGHRS, CDR2 YFSETQ. With 4 bases clipped from V and 3 bases from J, the junction kept 0 bases outside the gene matches. The CDR3 extends over 12 amino acids. Here the CDR3 DNA reads TGCGCCAGCAGCGCGGGGGGCTACGAGCAGTACTTC. Amino acid sequence: CASSAGGYEQYF.

The chain employs TRBV4-1 and TRBJ1-1, with 8 nucleotides matching TRBD1. Trimming at V came to 3 bases and at J to 0 bases, leaving 6 bases not matched to a gene. The length of the CDR3 is 16 residues. Per germline, CDR1 MGHRA and CDR2 YSYEKL. The CDR3 nucleotides are TGCGCCAGCAGCCACCCAGGGGGCATCATGAACACTGAAGCTTTCTTT. This translates into CASSHPGGIMNTEAFF.

V usage is TRBV10-3 and J usage is TRBJ2-5; tentative D call: TRBD2 (5 bases). CDR1 is ENHRY and CDR2 is SYGVKD in the germline V gene. Trimming stripped 2 bases from V and 0 bases from J, with 10 bases between. The CDR3 consists of 15 residues. The CDR3 spells CAISEEGPHQETQYF. The CDR3 bases are TGTGCCATCAGTGAGGAGGGCCCCCACCAAGAGACCCAGTACTTC.

The chain couples TRBV2 to TRBJ2-1; 12 nucleotides agree with TRBD2. Germline V gives CDR1 SNHLY, CDR2 FYNNEI. The CDR3 has 15 amino acids. J was trimmed by 8 bases and V by 6 bases; bases with no gene match: 8. For the CDR3, the DNA is TGTGCCAGCAGCCGAGGTGCTAGCGGGGGGGATGAGCAGTTCTTC. Protein: CASSRGASGGDEQFF.

This clone showed up just a few times. The V call is TRBV19, the J call TRBJ1-1; D may be TRBD1 (6 bases). The CDR3 is made up of 15 amino acids. Germline values: CDR1 LNHDA, CDR2 SQIVND (reference sequence). Between the trimmed V and J ends, which lost 0 bases and 8 bases, there was a span of 16 bases. This chain's CDR3 is CASSIDHRARSEAFF. The DNA of the CDR3 is TGTGCCAGTAGTATAGATCACAGGGCCCGATCGGAAGCTTTCTTT.

This clone was detected only a few times. The rearrangement links TRBV4-1 to TRBJ1-5, with 8 bases that match TRBD1. This CDR3 has 15 residues. V dropped 2 bases and J dropped 7; count of bases not matched to a gene: 7. Germline V gives CDR1 MGHRA, CDR2 YSYEKL. This chain's CDR3 is CASSQTEQGGQPQHF. The CDR3 DNA is TGCGCCAGCAGCCAAACAGAACAGGGGGGACAGCCCCAGCATTTT.

The rearrangement joins TRBV13 to TRBJ2-1; TRBD1 aligns across 10 bases. The V and J ends lost 8 bases and 9 bases, in that order; junction bases with no gene match: 13. CDR3 size: 15 residues. Germline CDR1 PRHDT, CDR2 FYEKMQ (reference sequence). The CDR3 DNA reads as TGTGCCAGCGCCTCGGACAGGGGGTGGATGAGTGAGCAGTTCTTC. Protein product: CASASDRGWMSEQFF.